Detailed here is one TCR beta chain. Libraries were prepared by immunoSEQ multiplex PCR; TCRdb keeps only in-frame clonotypes and omits some of them. Here the sample spans about 160,000 clones, roughly nine tenths being singletons. The germline V and J ends were trimmed by 0 bases and 16 bases, with 13 bases remaining between them. Germline values: CDR1 LGHDT, CDR2 YNNKEL (reference sequence). The CDR3 totals 12 residues. These data originate in a study of T cell responses to AZD1222 COVID-19 vaccine. The clonotype comes from an adult in good health. The V gene is TRBV3-1 (or the pseudogene TRBV3-2), the J gene TRBJ2-1; the D gene could be TRBD1 or TRBD2 (5 bases each). Sequenced here: peripheral blood, sampled on day 0 of MenACWY control vaccination. CDR3 residues: CASSQDWGRAFF. The CDR3 coding sequence is TGTGCCAGCAGCCAAGATTGGGGACGTGCCTTCTTC.